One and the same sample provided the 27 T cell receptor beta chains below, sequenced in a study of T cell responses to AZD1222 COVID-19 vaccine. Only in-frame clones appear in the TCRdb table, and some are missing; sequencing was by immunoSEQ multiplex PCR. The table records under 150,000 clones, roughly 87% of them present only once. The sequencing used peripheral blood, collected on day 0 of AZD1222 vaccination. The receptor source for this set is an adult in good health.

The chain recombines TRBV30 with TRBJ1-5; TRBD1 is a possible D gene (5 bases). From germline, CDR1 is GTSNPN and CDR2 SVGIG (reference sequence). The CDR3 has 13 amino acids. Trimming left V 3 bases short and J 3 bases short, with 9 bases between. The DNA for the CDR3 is TGTGCCTGGAGCAGGGCGGACAATCAGCCCCAGCATTTT. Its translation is CAWSRADNQPQHF. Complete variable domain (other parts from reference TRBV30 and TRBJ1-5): SQTIHQWPATLVQPVGSPLSLECTVEGTSNPNLYWYRQAAGRGLQLLFYSVGIGQISSEVPQNLSASRPQDRQFILSSKKLLLSDSGFYLCAWSRADNQPQHFGDGTRLSIL.

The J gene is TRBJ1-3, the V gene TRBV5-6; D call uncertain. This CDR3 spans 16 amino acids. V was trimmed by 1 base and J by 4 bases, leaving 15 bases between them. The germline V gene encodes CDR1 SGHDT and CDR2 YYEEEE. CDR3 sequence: CASSLYDDLTGNTIYF. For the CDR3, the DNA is TGTGCCAGCAGCTTGTATGACGATTTGACCGGAAACACCATATATTTT.

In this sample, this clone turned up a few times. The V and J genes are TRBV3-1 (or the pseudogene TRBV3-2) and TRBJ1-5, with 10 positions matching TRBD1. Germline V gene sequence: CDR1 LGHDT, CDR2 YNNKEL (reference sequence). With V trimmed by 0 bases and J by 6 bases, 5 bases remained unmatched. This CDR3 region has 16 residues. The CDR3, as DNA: TGTGCCAGCAGCCAAGAATGGACAGGGGGTGCTCAGCCCCAGCATTTT. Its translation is CASSQEWTGGAQPQHF.

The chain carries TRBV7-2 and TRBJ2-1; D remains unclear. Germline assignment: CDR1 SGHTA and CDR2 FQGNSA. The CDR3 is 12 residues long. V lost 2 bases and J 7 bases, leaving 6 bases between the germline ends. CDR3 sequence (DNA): TGTGCCAGCAGCTTATGGGGTAATGAGCAGTTCTTC. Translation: CASSLWGNEQFF.

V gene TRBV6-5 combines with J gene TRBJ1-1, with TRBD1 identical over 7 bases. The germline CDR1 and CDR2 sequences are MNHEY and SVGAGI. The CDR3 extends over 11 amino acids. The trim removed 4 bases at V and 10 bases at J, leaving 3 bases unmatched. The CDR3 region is CASSLQGRAFF. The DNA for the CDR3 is TGTGCCAGCAGTTTACAGGGGCGAGCTTTCTTT.

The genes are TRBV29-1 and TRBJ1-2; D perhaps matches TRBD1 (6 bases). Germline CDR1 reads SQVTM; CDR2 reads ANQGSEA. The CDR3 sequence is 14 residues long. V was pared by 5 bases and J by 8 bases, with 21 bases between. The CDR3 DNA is TGCAGCGTTTTCCTTGTGGGGACACTGTGGGGCTACACCTTC. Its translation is CSVFLVGTLWGYTF.

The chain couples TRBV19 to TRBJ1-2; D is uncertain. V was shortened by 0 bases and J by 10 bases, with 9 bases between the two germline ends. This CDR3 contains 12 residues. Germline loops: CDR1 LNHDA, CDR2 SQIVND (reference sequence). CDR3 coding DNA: TGTGCCAGTAGTATAGAGGCCAGTACCTACACCTTC. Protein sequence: CASSIEASTYTF. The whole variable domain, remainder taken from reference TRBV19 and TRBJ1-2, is DGGITQSPKYLFRKEGQNVTLSCEQNLNHDAMYWYRQDPGQGLRLIYYSQIVNDFQKGDIAEGYSVSREKKESFPLTVTSAQKNPTAFYLCASSIEASTYTFGSGTRLTVV.

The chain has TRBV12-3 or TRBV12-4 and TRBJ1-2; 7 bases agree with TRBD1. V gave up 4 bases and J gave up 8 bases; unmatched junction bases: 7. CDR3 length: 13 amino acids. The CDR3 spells CASSSRTGEGYTF. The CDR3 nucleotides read TGTGCCAGCAGTTCCCGCACAGGGGAAGGCTACACCTTC.

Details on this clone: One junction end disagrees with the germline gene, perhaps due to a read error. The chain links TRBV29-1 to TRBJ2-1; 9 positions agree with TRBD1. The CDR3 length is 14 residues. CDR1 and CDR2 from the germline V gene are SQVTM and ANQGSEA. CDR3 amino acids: CSVEDRGRYNEQFF. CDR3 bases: TGCAGCGTGGAAGACAGGGGGAGATACAATGAGCAGTTCTTC.

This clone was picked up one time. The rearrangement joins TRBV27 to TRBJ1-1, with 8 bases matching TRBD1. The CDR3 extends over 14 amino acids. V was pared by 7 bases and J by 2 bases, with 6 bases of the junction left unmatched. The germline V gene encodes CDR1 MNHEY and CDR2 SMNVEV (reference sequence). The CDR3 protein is CASTPGTGNTEAFF. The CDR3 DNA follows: TGTGCCAGCACCCCGGGGACAGGCAACACTGAAGCTTTCTTT.

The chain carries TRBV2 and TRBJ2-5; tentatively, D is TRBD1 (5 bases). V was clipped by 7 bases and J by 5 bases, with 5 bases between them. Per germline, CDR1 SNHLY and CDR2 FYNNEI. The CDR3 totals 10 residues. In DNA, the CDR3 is TGTGCCAGCAAGGGGGAGACCCAGTACTTC. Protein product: CASKGETQYF.

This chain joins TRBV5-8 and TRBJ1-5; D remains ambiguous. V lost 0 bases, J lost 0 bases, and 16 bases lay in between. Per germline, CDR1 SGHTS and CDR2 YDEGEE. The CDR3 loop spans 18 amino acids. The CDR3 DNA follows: TGTGCCAGCAGCTTGGCAGCTTTTGTTTTGGATAGCAATCAGCCCCAGCATTTT. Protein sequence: CASSLAAFVLDSNQPQHF.

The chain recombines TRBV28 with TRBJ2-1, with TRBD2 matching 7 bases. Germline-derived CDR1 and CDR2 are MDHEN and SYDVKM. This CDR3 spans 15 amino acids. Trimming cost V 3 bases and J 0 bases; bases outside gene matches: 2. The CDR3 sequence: CASSFGGSSYNEQFF. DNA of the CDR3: TGTGCCAGCAGTTTCGGCGGGAGCTCCTACAATGAGCAGTTCTTC.

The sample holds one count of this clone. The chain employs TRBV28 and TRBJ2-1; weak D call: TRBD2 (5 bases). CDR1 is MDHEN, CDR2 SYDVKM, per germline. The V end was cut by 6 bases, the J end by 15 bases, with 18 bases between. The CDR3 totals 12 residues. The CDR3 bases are TGTGCCAGCAGCTCTCTAGCCTTATTATGGTTCTTC. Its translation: CASSSLALLWFF.

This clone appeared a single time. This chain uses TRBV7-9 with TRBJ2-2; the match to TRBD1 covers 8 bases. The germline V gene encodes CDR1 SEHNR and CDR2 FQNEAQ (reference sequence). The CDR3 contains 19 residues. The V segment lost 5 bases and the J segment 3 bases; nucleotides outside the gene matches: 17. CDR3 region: CASSPPPYRGAYYTGELFF. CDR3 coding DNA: TGTGCCAGCAGCCCACCCCCTTACAGGGGGGCCTACTACACCGGGGAGCTGTTTTTT.

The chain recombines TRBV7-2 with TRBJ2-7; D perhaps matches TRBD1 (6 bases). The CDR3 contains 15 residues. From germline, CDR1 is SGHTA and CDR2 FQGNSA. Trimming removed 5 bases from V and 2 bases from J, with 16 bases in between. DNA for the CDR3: TGTGCCAGCAGCGGACAACAGGGTTCGGCCTACGAGCAGTACTTC. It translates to CASSGQQGSAYEQYF.

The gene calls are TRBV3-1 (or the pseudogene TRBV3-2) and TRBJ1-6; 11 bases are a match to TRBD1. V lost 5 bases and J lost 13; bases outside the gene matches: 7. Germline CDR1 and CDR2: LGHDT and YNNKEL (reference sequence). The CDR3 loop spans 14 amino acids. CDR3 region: CASSFGQGAVPLHF. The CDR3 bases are TGTGCCAGCAGCTTCGGACAGGGGGCCGTTCCCCTCCACTTT.

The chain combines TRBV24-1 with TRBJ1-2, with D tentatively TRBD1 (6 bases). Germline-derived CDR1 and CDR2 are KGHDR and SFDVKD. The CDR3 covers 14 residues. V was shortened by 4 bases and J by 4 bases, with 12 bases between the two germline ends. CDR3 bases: TGTGCCACCAGTGACGCTTGGACAGCCTATGGCTACACCTTC. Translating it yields CATSDAWTAYGYTF.

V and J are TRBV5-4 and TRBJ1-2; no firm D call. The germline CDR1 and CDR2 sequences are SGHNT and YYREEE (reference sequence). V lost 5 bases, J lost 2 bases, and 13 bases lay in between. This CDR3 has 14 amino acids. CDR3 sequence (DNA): TGTGCCAGCAGGGACCCTATGGAAAACTATGGCTACACCTTC. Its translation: CASRDPMENYGYTF.

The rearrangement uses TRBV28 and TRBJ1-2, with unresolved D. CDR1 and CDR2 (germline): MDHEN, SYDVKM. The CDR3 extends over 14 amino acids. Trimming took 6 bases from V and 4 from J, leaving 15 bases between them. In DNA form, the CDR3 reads TGTGCCAGCAGGGTTGACACGATCCTCTATGGCTACACCTTC. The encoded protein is CASRVDTILYGYTF.

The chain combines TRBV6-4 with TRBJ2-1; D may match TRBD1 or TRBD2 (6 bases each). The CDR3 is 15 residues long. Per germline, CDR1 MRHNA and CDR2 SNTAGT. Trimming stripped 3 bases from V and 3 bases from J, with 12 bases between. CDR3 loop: CASSEEGGNYNEQFF. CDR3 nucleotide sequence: TGTGCCAGCAGTGAAGAAGGGGGGAACTACAATGAGCAGTTCTTC.

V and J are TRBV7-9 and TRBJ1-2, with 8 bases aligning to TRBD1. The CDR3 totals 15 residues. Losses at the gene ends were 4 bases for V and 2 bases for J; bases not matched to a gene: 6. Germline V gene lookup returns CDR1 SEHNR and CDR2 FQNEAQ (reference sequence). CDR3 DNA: TGTGCCAGCAGCTCCGGACAGGGACCGAACTATGGCTACACCTTC. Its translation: CASSSGQGPNYGYTF.

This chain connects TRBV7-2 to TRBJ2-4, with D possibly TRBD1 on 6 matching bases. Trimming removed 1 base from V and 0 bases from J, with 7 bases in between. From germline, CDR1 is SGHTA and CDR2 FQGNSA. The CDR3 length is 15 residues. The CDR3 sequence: CASSLEDRAKNIQYF. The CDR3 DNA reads TGTGCCAGCAGCTTAGAGGACAGAGCCAAAAACATTCAGTACTTC.

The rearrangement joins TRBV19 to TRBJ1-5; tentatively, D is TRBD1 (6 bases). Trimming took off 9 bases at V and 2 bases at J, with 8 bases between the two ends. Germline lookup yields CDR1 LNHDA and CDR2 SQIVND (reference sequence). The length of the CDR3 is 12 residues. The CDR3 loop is CASTGRNQPQHF. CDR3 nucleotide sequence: TGTGCCAGCACAGGGCGCAATCAGCCCCAGCATTTT.

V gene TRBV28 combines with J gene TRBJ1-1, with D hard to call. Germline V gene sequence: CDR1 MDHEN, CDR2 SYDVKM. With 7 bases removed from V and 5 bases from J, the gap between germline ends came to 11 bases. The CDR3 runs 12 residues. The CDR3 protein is CASTLVGTEAFF. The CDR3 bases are TGTGCCAGCACCCTGGTAGGAACTGAAGCTTTCTTT.

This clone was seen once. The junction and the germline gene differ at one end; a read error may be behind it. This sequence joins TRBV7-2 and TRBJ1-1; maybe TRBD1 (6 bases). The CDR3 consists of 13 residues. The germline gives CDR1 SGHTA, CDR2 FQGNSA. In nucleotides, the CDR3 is TGTGCCAGCAGCTTGGGGGGGGACACCGAAGCTTTCTTT. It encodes CASSLGGDTEAFF. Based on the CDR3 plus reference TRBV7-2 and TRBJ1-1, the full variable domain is GAGVSQSPSNKVTEKGKDVELRCDPISGHTALYWYRQSLGQGLEFLIYFQGNSAPDKSGLPSDRFSAERTGGSVSTLTIQRTQQEDSAVYLCASSLGGDTEAFFGQGTRLTVV.

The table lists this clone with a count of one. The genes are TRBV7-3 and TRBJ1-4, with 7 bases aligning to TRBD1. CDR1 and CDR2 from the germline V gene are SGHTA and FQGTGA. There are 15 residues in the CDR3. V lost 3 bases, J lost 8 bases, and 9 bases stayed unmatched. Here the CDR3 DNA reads TGTGCCAGCAGCTTTAACAGGGGAATAGGGGAAAAACTGTTTTTT. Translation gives CASSFNRGIGEKLFF.